This T cell receptor beta chain was captured by sequencing in a study of brain T cells in children with intractable seizures listed by TCRdb under 2021. Background on the whole study: A NanoString immunology panel was first used to screen resected brain tissue from some 51 pediatric epilepsy surgery cases for immune gene transcripts. Among the approximately twelve selected surgery cases, pre-surgery blood was additionally sequenced for eight, leaving four cases with brain tissue only.

TCR beta chain sequences were generated from genomic DNA using the immunoSEQ assay. For the original study's pipeline: CDR3 sequences not starting with the conserved framework cysteine at position 104 were manually removed. To get clonality, the normalized Shannon's Diversity Index was subtracted from one, giving values from 0 (maximal diversity) to 1 (oligoclonal). Chi-squared comparison-of-proportions tests were used to check whether the frequency of the same CDR3 differed between samples, for example brain versus blood. Public clonotypes were identified through searches of immuneACCESS, and similarity to known antiviral clonotypes was evaluated with the VDJdb browser. TCRdb re-hosts the immuneACCESS table, in-frame sequences only. Its copies lack some clones; in the studies checked, an unresolved V gene accounts for under half of them, and the cause for the rest is not known. That table supplies the V and J calls and clone size; D and trimming were determined from the DNA. The sample has approximately 60,000 clones on record, 95% to 97% of them singletons. The top ten constitute around 0.4% of the sample.

Study-level results and caveats: Sequencing depth differed between pre- and post-surgery blood, so clones missing from the pre-surgery sample may reflect undersampling. Viral specificity was inferred only from CDR3 sequence similarity, and patients' HCMV serostatus was unknown.

At the junction V is shortened by 1 base and J by 8 bases; bases outside the gene matches: 4. Measured from the cysteine to the phenylalanine, the CDR3 is 15 residues long. The retained sequence is limited to the CDR3, 45 bases, with the frame set at the first base. Reading the germline V gene (reference sequence) gives CDR1 SEHNR and CDR2 FQNEAQ. Per the publication, the time point label means: resected brain tissue, or blood drawn just prior to surgery. The surgery cases showing the highest brain T cell transcript signatures were chosen for TCR beta chain sequencing of brain tissue and, when available, of blood. Prior to surgery, the patients had been treated with at least one anti-epileptic drug. TCR-sequenced patients were children with drug-resistant epilepsy due to tuberous sclerosis complex, focal cortical dysplasia, Rasmussen encephalitis or hemimegalencephaly. Blood was drawn right before the epilepsy surgery. Bulk genomic DNA was isolated from unsorted brain tissue and whole blood using the Monarch genomic DNA purification kit.

As for this clone: Its specific antigen is unknown. No much larger clonotype is one base removed from it; base qualities were not supplied.

Recombination linked TRBV7-9 to TRBJ1-4; 10 junctional bases match TRBD1. The sample in question was peripheral blood, obtained at surgery. The clonotype comes from a boy less than two years old with focal cortical dysplasia and intractable seizures. CDR3 loop: CASSLGGQGGEKLFF. The sequence in DNA is TGTGCCAGCAGCTTAGGTGGACAGGGGGGAGAAAAACTGTTTTTT.